A selection of T cell receptor beta chains follows, all from one sample in a study of blood T cells in healthy people across ages. A single record per CDR3 protein comes from TCRdb applying MiXCR to the 5' RACE reads. Of fewer than 1.5 million distinct CDR3 sequences listed, 42% are singletons. The sample consisted of blood. The receptors derive from a woman aged 18-29 years in good health. Both conserved end residues are part of each CDR3. A D gene is named only where the DNA matches it firmly.

V gene: TRBV4-1; J gene: TRBJ2-3; D gene: TRBD2; CDR3 length: 16; CDR3 protein: CASSQEPSGGADTQYF
V gene: TRBV24-1; J gene: TRBJ2-1; D gene: NA; CDR3 length: 13; CDR3 protein: CATGPPGRNEQFF
V gene: TRBV11-2; J gene: TRBJ1-6; D gene: NA; CDR3 length: 11; CDR3 protein: CASSSGPPLHF
V gene: TRBV6-4; J gene: TRBJ2-1; D gene: TRBD2; CDR3 length: 16; CDR3 protein: CASSDSILAGSNEQFF
V gene: TRBV12-3/TRBV12-4; J gene: TRBJ2-7; D gene: NA; CDR3 length: 12; CDR3 protein: CASSPRRYEQYF
V gene: TRBV20-1; J gene: NA; D gene: TRBD1; CDR3 length: 13; CDR3 protein: CSADRDRSYEQYF
V gene: TRBV3-1; J gene: TRBJ2-1; D gene: TRBD2; CDR3 length: 16; CDR3 protein: CASRAGLAVSYNEQFF
V gene: TRBV3-1; J gene: NA; D gene: NA; CDR3 length: 15; CDR3 protein: CASSPPDTFYNEQYF
V gene: TRBV4-1; J gene: TRBJ1-1; D gene: NA; CDR3 length: 13; CDR3 protein: CASSPASRNEAFF
V gene: TRBV2; J gene: TRBJ2-5; D gene: NA; CDR3 length: 13; CDR3 protein: CASGEGGLEPQYF
V gene: TRBV29-1; J gene: TRBJ1-1; D gene: NA; CDR3 length: 11; CDR3 protein: CSGLGNTEAFF
V gene: TRBV18; J gene: TRBJ1-1; D gene: NA; CDR3 length: 14; CDR3 protein: CASSPDRRNTEAFF
V gene: TRBV7-2; J gene: TRBJ1-1; D gene: NA; CDR3 length: 14; CDR3 protein: CASSRQGSSSEAFF
V gene: TRBV20-1; J gene: TRBJ1-5; D gene: NA; CDR3 length: 15; CDR3 protein: CGASKPGTPGQPQHF
V gene: TRBV11-2; J gene: TRBJ2-5; D gene: NA; CDR3 length: 12; CDR3 protein: CASSSQWETQYF
V gene: TRBV27; J gene: TRBJ2-7; D gene: TRBD1; CDR3 length: 15; CDR3 protein: CASSIQRDSVYEQYF
V gene: TRBV20-1; J gene: TRBJ2-6; D gene: TRBD1; CDR3 length: 17; CDR3 protein: CSARVGQGASGANVLTF
V gene: TRBV3-1; J gene: TRBJ2-3; D gene: NA; CDR3 length: 12; CDR3 protein: CASSRYSDTQYF
V gene: TRBV5-1; J gene: TRBJ2-1; D gene: NA; CDR3 length: 15; CDR3 protein: CASSTSGTTYNEQFF
V gene: TRBV5-7; J gene: TRBJ2-1; D gene: TRBD1; CDR3 length: 12; CDR3 protein: CASSGQGPEQFF
V gene: TRBV13; J gene: TRBJ2-3; D gene: TRBD2; CDR3 length: 18; CDR3 protein: CASSLRGSSGTLRDTQYF
V gene: TRBV2; J gene: TRBJ1-2; D gene: TRBD1; CDR3 length: 15; CDR3 protein: CATQTSGRDSYGYTF
V gene: TRBV20-1; J gene: TRBJ2-2; D gene: TRBD2; CDR3 length: 16; CDR3 protein: CSARDRLAGNTGELFF
V gene: TRBV29-1; J gene: TRBJ1-1; D gene: NA; CDR3 length: 12; CDR3 protein: CSVQLGGAEAFF
V gene: TRBV12-3/TRBV12-4; J gene: TRBJ1-1; D gene: TRBD1; CDR3 length: 13; CDR3 protein: CASGTDMNTEAFF
V gene: TRBV12-3/TRBV12-4; J gene: TRBJ2-3; D gene: TRBD1; CDR3 length: 16; CDR3 protein: CASSSRDRGSTDTQYF
V gene: TRBV6-6; J gene: TRBJ1-5; D gene: NA; CDR3 length: 14; CDR3 protein: CASRPTLGDQPQHF
V gene: TRBV12-3/TRBV12-4; J gene: TRBJ2-1; D gene: NA; CDR3 length: 12; CDR3 protein: CASNPTNNEQFF
V gene: TRBV20-1; J gene: TRBJ2-1; D gene: TRBD2; CDR3 length: 12; CDR3 protein: CSAELAGGEQFF
V gene: TRBV5-1; J gene: TRBJ2-7; D gene: NA; CDR3 length: 16; CDR3 protein: CASSLTGYDSYNEQYF
V gene: TRBV28; J gene: TRBJ1-1; D gene: TRBD1; CDR3 length: 15; CDR3 protein: CASSKGDRDGTEAFF
V gene: TRBV5-5; J gene: TRBJ2-1; D gene: TRBD2; CDR3 length: 15; CDR3 protein: CASSWRTSGNDEQFF
V gene: TRBV7-2; J gene: TRBJ2-5; D gene: TRBD2; CDR3 length: 15; CDR3 protein: CASSLRAGARETQYF
V gene: TRBV7-2; J gene: TRBJ1-5; D gene: TRBD1; CDR3 length: 15; CDR3 protein: CASSHDAGGSQPQHF
V gene: TRBV20-1; J gene: TRBJ2-7; D gene: NA; CDR3 length: 12; CDR3 protein: CSATPGSYEQYF
V gene: TRBV4-2; J gene: TRBJ1-4; D gene: NA; CDR3 length: 15; CDR3 protein: CASSQDTGSFEKLFF
V gene: TRBV11-2; J gene: TRBJ2-7; D gene: NA; CDR3 length: 14; CDR3 protein: CASSSGGTTYEQYF
V gene: TRBV7-2; J gene: TRBJ2-5; D gene: NA; CDR3 length: 14; CDR3 protein: CASSLVFTGSVQYF
V gene: TRBV27; J gene: TRBJ2-2; D gene: TRBD2; CDR3 length: 16; CDR3 protein: CASSLGQGGDTGELFF
V gene: TRBV10-3; J gene: TRBJ2-3; D gene: TRBD2; CDR3 length: 15; CDR3 protein: CAISLAGVGTGTQYF
V gene: TRBV27; J gene: TRBJ2-3; D gene: TRBD1; CDR3 length: 16; CDR3 protein: CASRPTGTGGPDTQYF
V gene: TRBV27; J gene: TRBJ2-3; D gene: TRBD2; CDR3 length: 16; CDR3 protein: CASTQRGGSRTDTQYF
V gene: TRBV28; J gene: NA; D gene: TRBD1; CDR3 length: 15; CDR3 protein: CASTLGGVTGDEQYF
V gene: TRBV7-9; J gene: TRBJ1-1; D gene: NA; CDR3 length: 16; CDR3 protein: CASSPGTRLMNTEAFF
V gene: TRBV29-1; J gene: TRBJ1-2; D gene: TRBD1; CDR3 length: 12; CDR3 protein: CSVDRQGSDYTF
V gene: TRBV9; J gene: TRBJ2-4; D gene: TRBD2; CDR3 length: 18; CDR3 protein: CASSLRARAGVVYNEQYF
V gene: TRBV29-1; J gene: TRBJ2-1; D gene: TRBD1; CDR3 length: 17; CDR3 protein: CSVGRGMLQGTYNEQFF
V gene: TRBV5-4; J gene: TRBJ2-6; D gene: NA; CDR3 length: 15; CDR3 protein: CASTPPGSGANVLTF
V gene: TRBV6-5; J gene: TRBJ1-5; D gene: NA; CDR3 length: 16; CDR3 protein: CASSYSPIASGQPQHF
V gene: TRBV7-3; J gene: TRBJ2-1; D gene: NA; CDR3 length: 17; CDR3 protein: CASSLLATMNSYNEQFF
V gene: TRBV20-1; J gene: TRBJ1-1; D gene: NA; CDR3 length: 11; CDR3 protein: CSAGGNTEAFF
V gene: TRBV21-1; J gene: TRBJ2-3; D gene: NA; CDR3 length: 16; CDR3 protein: CASSKGASEFTDTQYF
V gene: TRBV11-3; J gene: TRBJ2-5; D gene: TRBD2; CDR3 length: 16; CDR3 protein: CASSPQLAGAQETQYF
V gene: TRBV3-1; J gene: TRBJ1-2; D gene: NA; CDR3 length: 15; CDR3 protein: CASSHFGRANYGYTF
V gene: TRBV13; J gene: TRBJ2-5; D gene: TRBD2; CDR3 length: 15; CDR3 protein: CASSGSGTQEETQYF
V gene: TRBV29-1; J gene: TRBJ1-2; D gene: NA; CDR3 length: 14; CDR3 protein: CSVVPDTGNYGYTF
V gene: TRBV20-1; J gene: TRBJ1-4; D gene: NA; CDR3 length: 15; CDR3 protein: CSARDLDGYNEKLFF
V gene: TRBV9; J gene: TRBJ2-3; D gene: NA; CDR3 length: 14; CDR3 protein: CASSVQPSGEVPYF
V gene: TRBV7-2; J gene: TRBJ2-3; D gene: TRBD2; CDR3 length: 16; CDR3 protein: CASSSGLAGATDTQYF